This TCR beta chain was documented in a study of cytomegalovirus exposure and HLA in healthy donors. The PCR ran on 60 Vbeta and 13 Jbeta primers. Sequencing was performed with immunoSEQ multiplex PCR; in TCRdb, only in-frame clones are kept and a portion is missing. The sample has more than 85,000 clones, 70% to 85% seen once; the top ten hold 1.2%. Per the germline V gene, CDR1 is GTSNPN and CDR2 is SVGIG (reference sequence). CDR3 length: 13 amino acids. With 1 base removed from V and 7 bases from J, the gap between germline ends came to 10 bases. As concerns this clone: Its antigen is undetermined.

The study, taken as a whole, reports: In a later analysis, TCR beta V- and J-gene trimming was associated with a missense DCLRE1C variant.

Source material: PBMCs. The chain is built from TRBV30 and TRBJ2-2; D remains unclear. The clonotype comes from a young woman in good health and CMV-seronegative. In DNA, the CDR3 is TGTGCCTGGAGTGGGATCGGCGGCGGGGAGCTGTTTTTT. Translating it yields CAWSGIGGGELFF.